This T cell receptor (beta chain) was recorded in a study of CD8+CD57+ T cells in acquired aplastic anemia. Across the study: Isolated CD4+ and CD8+ cells, once sorted, yielded DNA averaging roughly 3.2 ug. Researchers reported that healthy donors averaged roughly 11 million reads for CD4+ cells.

Germline values: CDR1 MGHDK, CDR2 SYGVNS. The trim removed 4 bases at V and 5 bases at J, leaving 16 bases unmatched. CDR3 length equals 17 residues. Study-wide points: Patients and controls shared 25 to 30 CD8+ CDR3 sequences. Patients were compared with controls for CD8+ Simpson's diversity, and no significant difference emerged.

This clonotype was observed a few times. The antigen is unknown. According to the study, genomic DNA was the template for TCR beta VDJ and CDR3 profiling. TCRdb reprocessed the reads via MiXCR and lists one record per CDR3 protein. The table includes about 110,000 distinct CDR3 sequences, 50% to 65% detected once. The sequence was collected from a human donor in good health, serving as a control. The sample was sorted CD4+, CD8+, or CD8+CD57+ T cells (not recorded which) from PBMCs. This chain links TRBV25-1 with TRBJ2-7; TRBD1 matches at 8 bases. The CDR3 DNA follows: TGTGCCAGCAGTGCGATCGGGCAGGGGGCGGATTTGGACGAGCAGTACTTC. As protein: CASSAIGQGADLDEQYF.